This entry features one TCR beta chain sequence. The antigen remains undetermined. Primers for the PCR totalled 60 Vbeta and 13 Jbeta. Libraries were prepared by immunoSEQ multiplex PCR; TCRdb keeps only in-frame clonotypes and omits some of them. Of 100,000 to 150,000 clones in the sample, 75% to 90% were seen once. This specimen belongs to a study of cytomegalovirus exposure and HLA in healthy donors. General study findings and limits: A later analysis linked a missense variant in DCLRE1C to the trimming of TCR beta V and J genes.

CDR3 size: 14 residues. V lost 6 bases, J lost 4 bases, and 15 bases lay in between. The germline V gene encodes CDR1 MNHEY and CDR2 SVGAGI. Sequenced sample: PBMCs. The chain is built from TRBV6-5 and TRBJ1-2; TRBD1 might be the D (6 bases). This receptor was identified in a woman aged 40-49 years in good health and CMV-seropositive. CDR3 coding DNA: TGTGCCAGCAGGTTTGACAGGAATAGCTATGGCTACACCTTC. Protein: CASRFDRNSYGYTF.